The next 31 T cell receptor beta chains were all read from a single sample in a study of blood T cell repertoires in COVID-19. Libraries were prepared by immunoSEQ multiplex PCR; TCRdb keeps only in-frame clonotypes and omits some of them. The sample has around 160,000 clones, 65% to 90% seen once; the top ten hold roughly 7.8%. The sequenced sample consisted of peripheral blood. The receptors were sampled from a man aged 55 to 70 with acute or convalescent COVID-19.

V and J are TRBV24-1 and TRBJ1-5; D perhaps matches TRBD1 (6 bases). The CDR3 covers 13 residues. Germline assignment: CDR1 KGHDR and CDR2 SFDVKD. V lost 7 bases, J lost 7 bases, and 13 bases lay in between. The CDR3, as DNA: TGTGCCACCAGCGTGGGGGCGGCGCAGCCCCAGCATTTT. As protein: CATSVGAAQPQHF.

This sequence joins TRBV18 and TRBJ1-1, with D hard to call. Between the trimmed V and J ends, which lost 3 bases and 4 bases, there was a span of 12 bases. The germline CDR1 and CDR2 sequences are KGHSH and LQKENI. The CDR3 consists of 14 residues. Written as DNA, the CDR3 is TGTGCCAGCTCACCTCTGGGAGGGCGCACTGAAGCTTTCTTT. Residues: CASSPLGGRTEAFF.

The genes are TRBV27 and TRBJ1-5; D call uncertain. Germline loops: CDR1 MNHEY, CDR2 SMNVEV (reference sequence). CDR3 length: 14 residues. V lost 6 bases and J lost 0, with 9 bases in between. CDR3 DNA sequence: TGTGCCAGCAGCCCAGGTCATAGCAATCAGCCCCAGCATTTT. Encoded protein: CASSPGHSNQPQHF.

This chain connects TRBV5-4 to TRBJ2-3; TRBD2 agrees at 14 bases. Germline CDR1 reads SGHNT; CDR2 reads YYREEE (reference sequence). Trimming at V came to 4 bases and at J to 2 bases, leaving 9 bases not matched to a gene. The CDR3 has 18 residues. CDR3: CASSPSGTSGGNTDTQYF. The CDR3 DNA is TGTGCCAGCAGCCCCTCCGGGACTAGCGGGGGTAACACAGATACGCAGTATTTT.

A single count supports this clone. The chain uses TRBV3-1 (or the pseudogene TRBV3-2) and TRBJ2-2; 10 nucleotides match TRBD1. The CDR3 is made up of 14 amino acids. Germline V CDR1 and CDR2: LGHDT, YNNKEL (reference sequence). After removal of 4 bases from V and 6 bases from J, the junction contained 2 bases not matched to a gene. CDR3 sequence: CASSRQGAAGELFF. The DNA of the CDR3 is TGTGCCAGCAGCCGACAGGGGGCAGCCGGGGAGCTGTTTTTT.

The chain carries TRBV27 and TRBJ1-5; D is possibly TRBD1 (5 bases). The V gene's germline CDR1 is MNHEY and CDR2 SMNVEV (reference sequence). This CDR3 is 15 amino acids long. Trimming left V 2 bases short and J 1 base short, with 9 bases between. The CDR3 loop reads CASSLKAGSNQPQHF. The CDR3 DNA reads as TGTGCCAGCAGTTTAAAGGCAGGGAGCAATCAGCCCCAGCATTTT.

The chain employs TRBV19 and TRBJ2-7; D is undetermined. The CDR3 has 14 amino acids. Germline V lookup: CDR1 LNHDA, CDR2 SQIVND (reference sequence). V lost 3 bases to trimming and J lost 3 bases, with 12 bases between them. The DNA for the CDR3 is TGTGCCAGTAGTATTGCAGGAACAAACTACGAGCAGTACTTC. Translated, it gives CASSIAGTNYEQYF.

This clone was counted between two and nine times. The J gene is TRBJ2-1, the V gene TRBV20-1, with D possibly matching TRBD1 (6 bases). Germline CDR1 reads DFQATT; CDR2 reads SNEGSKA (reference sequence). Deletions cut 3 bases from V and 7 bases from J, with 19 bases between. CDR3 size: 15 residues. Here the CDR3 DNA reads TGCAGTGCTAGTGCCGAGCGGACAGTCGGGAATGAGCAGTTCTTC. Its translation is CSASAERTVGNEQFF.

This rearrangement joins TRBV11-2 to TRBJ2-2; TRBD2 matches at 8 bases. V shed 5 bases and J 7 bases; nucleotides not matched to a gene: 21. Germline V lookup: CDR1 SGHAT, CDR2 FQNNGV. CDR3 length: 19 residues. DNA of the CDR3: TGTGCCAGCAGCCCAGGGCCGAAGGGCGGGAGGTTCCTACGCGGGGAGCTGTTTTTT. Translating it yields CASSPGPKGGRFLRGELFF.

This chain links TRBV7-9 with TRBJ1-2, with 7 bases lining up with TRBD1. Losses at the gene ends were 5 bases for V and 7 bases for J; bases not matched to a gene: 13. CDR3 length: 15 residues. Germline V CDR1 and CDR2: SEHNR, FQNEAQ (reference sequence). CDR3: CASSAASLTGTGYTF. The CDR3 region has the DNA TGTGCCAGCAGCGCGGCATCCCTGACAGGGACTGGCTACACCTTC.

The V and J genes are TRBV19 and TRBJ1-3; D may be TRBD1 (5 bases). V was shortened by 5 bases and J by 2 bases, with 13 bases between the two germline ends. Germline CDR1 reads LNHDA; CDR2 reads SQIVND (reference sequence). This CDR3 contains 15 residues. CDR3 coding DNA: TGTGCCAGTAGTCCCCTGTGGGGGGCTGGAAACACCATATATTTT. Its protein product is CASSPLWGAGNTIYF.

V and J are TRBV6-5 and TRBJ2-7, with a tentative D call TRBD2 (6 bases). Germline V gene lookup returns CDR1 MNHEY and CDR2 SVGAGI. The CDR3 length is 13 residues. Between the trimmed V and J ends, which lost 6 bases and 2 bases, there was a span of 11 bases. CDR3 coding DNA: TGTGCCAGCAGAAGAGCGGGTCCCTACGAGCAGTACTTC. This gives the protein CASRRAGPYEQYF.

The chain combines TRBV28 with TRBJ2-1; the match to TRBD2 covers 9 bases. In germline, CDR1 is MDHEN, CDR2 SYDVKM. The CDR3 is made up of 17 amino acids. Unmatched junction bases numbered 16, after V lost 6 bases and J lost 7 bases. CDR3 DNA sequence: TGTGCCAGCAGATCCCCCTATACCGGACTAGCGAAAAATGAGCAGTTCTTC. Residues: CASRSPYTGLAKNEQFF.

The genes are TRBV28 and TRBJ1-6; D is uncertain. V dropped 4 bases and J dropped 9 bases, with 16 bases sitting between them. The CDR3 covers 15 residues. Germline CDR1 MDHEN, CDR2 SYDVKM. The CDR3 DNA follows: TGTGCCAGCAGTTCCCGGTCGGGGATCCTTTCACCCCTCCACTTT. This sequence encodes CASSSRSGILSPLHF.

The rearrangement links TRBV29-1 to TRBJ1-1, with D possibly being TRBD1 (5 bases). Germline loops: CDR1 SQVTM, CDR2 ANQGSEA. With 4 bases removed from V and 4 bases from J, the gap between germline ends came to 19 bases. CDR3 size: 15 residues. CDR3 residues: CSVVGNRRGGTEAFF. For the CDR3, the DNA is TGCAGCGTTGTGGGGAACAGGAGGGGAGGCACTGAAGCTTTCTTT. Complete variable domain (other parts from reference TRBV29-1 and TRBJ1-1): SAVISQKPSRDICQRGTSLTIQCQVDSQVTMMFWYRQQPGQSLTLIATANQGSEATYESGFVIDKFPISRPNLTFSTLTVSNMSPEDSSIYLCSVVGNRRGGTEAFFGQGTRLTVV.

This clone turned up a few times. The CDR3 region has the DNA TGCGCCAGCAGCTCTGGACAGTCGGGGGAAAAACTGTTTTTT. It encodes CASSSGQSGEKLFF. The rearrangement joins TRBV5-1 to TRBJ1-4; D might be TRBD1 (6 bases). Trimming shortened V by 3 bases and J by 8 bases, and 14 bases separated the two germline ends. This CDR3 contains 14 residues. Germline-derived CDR1 and CDR2 are SGHRS and YFSETQ. Combining the CDR3 with reference TRBV5-1 and TRBJ1-4 gives the whole variable domain KAGVTQTPRYLIKTRGQQVTLSCSPISGHRSVSWYQQTPGQGLQFLFEYFSETQRNKGNFPGRFSGRQFSNSRSEMNVSTLELGDSALYLCASSSGQSGEKLFFGSGTQLSVL.

This chain uses TRBV3-1 (or the pseudogene TRBV3-2) with TRBJ1-2, with D unresolved. Per the germline V gene, CDR1 is LGHDT and CDR2 is YNNKEL (reference sequence). Trimming pared 1 base from V and 8 bases from J, leaving 11 bases between. The length of the CDR3 is 13 residues. CDR3: CASSQVRDRGYTF. The CDR3 region has the DNA TGTGCCAGCAGCCAAGTCCGGGATAGGGGCTACACCTTC.

V gene TRBV28 combines with J gene TRBJ1-2; D is ambiguous. Germline CDR1 and CDR2: MDHEN and SYDVKM. The CDR3 runs 15 residues. V was trimmed by 4 bases and J by 4 bases, leaving 16 bases between them. CDR3 amino acids: CASSSTLRTGYGYTF. In DNA, the CDR3 is TGTGCCAGCAGTTCAACTCTCAGAACGGGCTATGGCTACACCTTC.

The chain uses TRBV19 and TRBJ2-1, with 7 positions matching TRBD1. Trimming at V came to 4 bases and at J to 1 base, leaving 4 bases not matched to a gene. There are 15 residues in the CDR3. Per the germline V gene, CDR1 is LNHDA and CDR2 is SQIVND (reference sequence). This CDR3 is CASSTKQGSYNEQFF. The CDR3 DNA follows: TGTGCCAGTAGTACCAAACAGGGGTCCTACAATGAGCAGTTCTTC.

For the CDR3, the DNA is TGTGCCAGCCGTTTCGGGGGCTCCTACAATGAGCAGTTCTTC. As protein: CASRFGGSYNEQFF. V and J are TRBV6-5 and TRBJ2-1; TRBD2 might be the D (6 bases). V dropped 8 bases and J dropped 0 bases, with 11 bases sitting between them. This CDR3 region has 14 residues. Looked up from germline, CDR1 is MNHEY and CDR2 is SVGAGI.

The CDR3 sequence: CASSLPPGTVSREQFF. Here the CDR3 DNA reads TGTGCCAGCAGCTTGCCCCCCGGGACAGTTTCGCGCGAGCAGTTCTTC. This sequence joins TRBV5-5 and TRBJ2-1, with 7 bases lining up with TRBD1. V shed 1 base, J shed 10 bases, and the junction held 14 bases outside the gene matches. The V gene's germline CDR1 is SGHKS and CDR2 YYEKEE (reference sequence). This CDR3 contains 16 residues.

V gene TRBV18 combines with J gene TRBJ2-7; D possibly corresponds to TRBD1 (6 bases). The CDR3 spans 15 residues. With 3 bases removed from V and 1 base from J, the gap between germline ends came to 13 bases. Germline loops: CDR1 KGHSH, CDR2 LQKENI. CDR3 nucleotide sequence: TGTGCCAGCTCACCGAGCCGGGACATATCCTACGAGCAGTACTTC. Amino acids: CASSPSRDISYEQYF.

Comment on this clone: No DNA is shown, since the ends of the CDR3 on it are uncertain; the CDR3 is the one TCRdb lists. The CDR3 here is CSSSGVLEAFF. J is TRBJ1-1 and V is TRBV20-1. Germline V lookup: CDR1 DFQATT, CDR2 SNEGSKA (reference sequence). The CDR3 extends over 11 residues, inclusive of both ends.

The rearrangement uses TRBV27 and TRBJ1-1; possible D gene TRBD1, 5 bases. The germline V gene has CDR1 MNHEY and CDR2 SMNVEV (reference sequence). The CDR3 runs to 15 residues. V lost 7 bases and J lost 4, with 19 bases in between. The CDR3 sequence is CASNRWAGLSTEAFF. CDR3 coding DNA: TGTGCCAGCAACCGTTGGGCAGGGCTTTCCACTGAAGCTTTCTTT.

V is TRBV29-1 and J is TRBJ1-2; the D is unclear. The CDR3 covers 14 residues. Trimming removed 0 bases from V and 4 bases from J, with 12 bases in between. CDR1 SQVTM and CDR2 ANQGSEA come from the germline V gene. The CDR3 nucleotides are TGCAGCGTTGAAGATGGGAAGAGCGGCTATGGCTACACCTTC. Its protein product is CSVEDGKSGYGYTF.

The chain carries TRBV18 and TRBJ1-2; no reliable D call. Deletions cut 3 bases from V and 8 bases from J, with 16 bases between. The germline V gene has CDR1 KGHSH and CDR2 LQKENI. This CDR3 region has 14 residues. The CDR3 region is CASSPREILRGYTF. CDR3 DNA: TGTGCCAGCTCACCTCGGGAGATTCTTAGAGGCTACACCTTC.

This clone was seen once. The CDR3 region is CASSPKTDSYNEQFF. The CDR3 nucleotides are TGTGCCAGCAGCCCAAAAACGGACTCGTACAATGAGCAGTTCTTC. The V gene is TRBV7-2, the J gene TRBJ2-1, with TRBD2 as a possible D gene (5 bases). The CDR3 has 15 amino acids. Germline V gene lookup returns CDR1 SGHTA and CDR2 FQGNSA. The V end lost 5 bases, the J end lost 4 bases, and 15 bases lay between the germline ends.

This clone appeared a few times. In the same sample, other DNA sequences code for this CDR3. The chain links TRBV27 to TRBJ1-3; TRBD1 matches at 7 bases. Germline CDR1 MNHEY, CDR2 SMNVEV (reference sequence). Trimming cost V 5 bases and J 2 bases; bases outside gene matches: 0. The CDR3 sequence is 13 residues long. CDR3 coding DNA: TGTGCCAGCAGTAGGGGGCCTGGAAACACCATATATTTT. Its translation is CASSRGPGNTIYF.

The gene calls are TRBV28 and TRBJ1-2; 9 nucleotides agree with TRBD1. This CDR3 is 15 amino acids long. The germline V gene encodes CDR1 MDHEN and CDR2 SYDVKM. Germline trimming cut 2 bases from V and 6 bases from J; bases unmatched to any gene: 7. CDR3 DNA: TGTGCCAGCAGTTTAACCCTTACAGGGGGCAATGGCTACACCTTC. Translation: CASSLTLTGGNGYTF.

The chain couples TRBV29-1 to TRBJ1-5, with a tentative D call TRBD1 (5 bases). The V end was cut by 5 bases, the J end by 6 bases, with 14 bases between. The CDR3 sequence is 13 residues long. The germline V gene has CDR1 SQVTM and CDR2 ANQGSEA. The CDR3 is CSVLTGLGQPQHF. The CDR3 DNA follows: TGCAGCGTTCTGACGGGACTAGGTCAGCCCCAGCATTTT.

This chain connects TRBV10-2 to TRBJ1-4; 7 nucleotides agree with TRBD1. J lost 14 bases, V lost 7 bases, and 13 bases had no gene match. Germline CDR1 is WSHSY and CDR2 is SAAADI. The CDR3 runs to 13 residues. CDR3 in DNA: TGCGCCAGCATCCCCGTCCCGGGACAGAGGCTGTTTTTT. Residues: CASIPVPGQRLFF.